This passage covers 8 T cell receptor beta chains from one sample sequenced in a study of T cells in Graves' hyperthyroidism and ophthalmopathy. From RNA transcripts, TCR beta CDR3 regions were amplified. RT-PCR in the first round (using the HTBI primer set) targeted the TCR CDR3. One entry per CDR3 protein results from TCRdb running MiXCR on the multiplex PCR reads. The repertoire has about 380,000 distinct CDR3 sequences, about 18% of them found once; the top ten carry 40% to 45%. Input material: blood. These receptors all come from a man aged 18 to 29 with Graves' ophthalmopathy.

This clonotype was seen at least ten times. The chain has TRBV27 and TRBJ1-1; 10 nucleotides line up with TRBD1. From germline, CDR1 is MNHEY and CDR2 SMNVEV (reference sequence). The CDR3 covers 18 residues. With V trimmed by 5 bases and J by 4 bases, 16 bases remained unmatched. In nucleotides, the CDR3 is TGTGCCAGCAGTCCGTTGAGAGGAGACAGGGGGCTATTCACTGAAGCTTTCTTT. Amino acid sequence: CASSPLRGDRGLFTEAFF.

As regards this clonotype: Given a much more abundant clone one base away, this may be a read error. V is TRBV3-1 and J is TRBJ1-2, with 11 bases fitting TRBD1. The CDR3 runs 14 residues. V was clipped by 1 base and J by 7 bases; unmatched bases: 2. Germline CDR1 is LGHDT and CDR2 is YNNKEL (reference sequence). CDR3 DNA sequence: TGTGCCAGCAGCCAAGGGACAGGGGGCTCTGGCTACACCTTC. This codes for CASSQGTGGSGYTF.

This clonotype has just one count. The chain is built from TRBV18 and TRBJ1-5; D might be TRBD1 (5 bases). Trimming removed 4 bases from V and 4 bases from J, with 14 bases in between. The V gene's germline CDR1 is KGHSH and CDR2 LQKENI. The CDR3 length is 15 residues. The CDR3 DNA follows: TGTGCCAGCTCACGGAAGGGACTGAATAATCAGCCCCAGCATTTT. Protein product: CASSRKGLNNQPQHF. Filled out from reference TRBV18 and TRBJ1-5, the complete variable domain reads NAGVMQNPRHLVRRRGQEARLRCSPMKGHSHVYWYRQLPEEGLKFMVYLQKENIIDESGMPKERFSAEFPKEGPSILRIQQVVRGDSAAYFCASSRKGLNNQPQHFGDGTRLSIL.

This clonotype was picked up a small number of times. V gene TRBV11-3 combines with J gene TRBJ2-2, with D unresolved. The V gene's germline CDR1 is SGHNT and CDR2 YENEEA. V lost 2 bases, J lost 5 bases, and 6 bases lay in between. The CDR3 sequence is 13 residues long. CDR3 protein: CASSLIRTGELFF. Here the CDR3 DNA reads TGTGCCAGCAGCTTAATCCGTACCGGGGAGCTGTTTTTT.

About this clonotype itself: A much larger clone lies a single base off, so this may be a read error. CDR3 amino acids: CASSLYGGTYEQFF. The CDR3 nucleotides read TGTGCCAGCAGTTTATACGGGGGAACCTACGAGCAGTTCTTC. V is TRBV28 and J is TRBJ2-7; D might be TRBD2 (6 bases). The DNA matches TRBJ2-1 better at its end, which makes the J call doubtful. CDR3 size: 14 residues. From germline, CDR1 is MDHEN and CDR2 SYDVKM.

This clonotype showed up many times. This chain joins TRBV12-3 or TRBV12-4 and TRBJ2-1; D is unresolved. The length of the CDR3 is 13 residues. The V gene lost 3 bases and the J gene lost 0 bases, with 3 bases spanning the gap. CDR3 region: CASSFFSYNEQFF. CDR3 DNA: TGTGCCAGCAGTTTTTTCTCCTACAATGAGCAGTTCTTC.

The CDR3 coding sequence is TGCAGTGCTAAACCTCACAGGGGCCACGAGCAGTACTTC. Its protein product is CSAKPHRGHEQYF. The chain carries TRBV20-1 and TRBJ2-7; TRBD1 matches 7 bases. The CDR3 runs to 13 residues. The V gene's germline CDR1 is DFQATT and CDR2 SNEGSKA (reference sequence). V dropped 4 bases and J dropped 5; count of bases not matched to a gene: 8.

The gene calls are TRBV24-1 and TRBJ2-7; 10 positions agree with TRBD1. Trimming removed 3 bases from V and 5 bases from J; junction bases left unmatched: 6. The germline V gene encodes CDR1 KGHDR and CDR2 SFDVKD. The CDR3 sequence is 15 residues long. CDR3 nucleotides: TGTGCCACCAGTGATGCCGACAGGGGGCTCGACGAGCAGTACTTC. This gives the protein CATSDADRGLDEQYF.